Below, 9 T cell receptor beta chains from the same sample are listed, as sequenced in a study of early T cells in non-severe SARS-CoV-2 infection. TCRdb analysed the 5' RACE reads with MiXCR anew, one entry per CDR3 protein. The sample has about 54,000 distinct CDR3 sequences, about 7.7% seen once; the top ten hold about 10%. Sequences were derived from whole blood, sampled at baseline. The receptors were sampled from an adult who was a healthcare worker with PCR-confirmed SARS-CoV-2 infection or an uninfected control (not recorded which).

This clonotype has at least ten counts. V usage is TRBV4-2 and J usage is TRBJ2-2; a possible D gene is TRBD1 (6 bases). CDR1 and CDR2 from the germline V gene are LGHNA and YNFKEQ. V dropped 0 bases and J dropped 4 bases, with 15 bases sitting between them. This CDR3 is built from 17 residues. The CDR3 loop reads CASSQDQQGSGTGELFF. The DNA of the CDR3 is TGTGCCAGCAGCCAAGATCAACAGGGTTCGGGCACCGGGGAGCTGTTTTTT.

There are a few counts of this clonotype. J is TRBJ2-7 and V is TRBV20-1, with D possibly TRBD1 on 5 matching bases. This CDR3 is 13 amino acids long. Deletions cut 2 bases from V and 1 base from J, with 9 bases between. CDR1 and CDR2 from the germline V gene are DFQATT and SNEGSKA (reference sequence). CDR3 DNA: TGCAGTGCTAGAAAGGGGTCATCCTACGAGCAGTACTTC. This encodes CSARKGSSYEQYF.

This clonotype was recorded at least ten times. J is TRBJ1-3 and V is TRBV7-9, with TRBD1 identical over 9 bases. Trimming took 5 bases from V and 2 from J; bases not matched to a gene: 10. The germline V gene has CDR1 SEHNR and CDR2 FQNEAQ (reference sequence). The CDR3 consists of 17 residues. The CDR3 DNA reads TGTGCCAGCAGCAATACGAGGACAGGGGCGACTGGAAACACCATATATTTT. This sequence encodes CASSNTRTGATGNTIYF. Full variable domain (outside the CDR3, taken from reference TRBV7-9 and TRBJ1-3): DTGVSQNPRHKITKRGQNVTFRCDPISEHNRLYWYRQTLGQGPEFLTYFQNEAQLEKSRLLSDRFSAERPKGSFSTLEIQRTEQGDSAMYLCASSNTRTGATGNTIYFGEGSWLTVV.

This clonotype was counted a few times. V gene TRBV7-2 combines with J gene TRBJ2-3, with 10 bases matching TRBD2. Germline V gives CDR1 SGHTA, CDR2 FQGNSA. The CDR3 sequence is 18 residues long. V lost 6 bases, J lost 3 bases, and 15 bases stayed unmatched. The CDR3 region has the DNA TGTGCCAGCAGGCCCAGGGCTTCTAGCGGGGGTATGACAGATACGCAGTATTTT. As protein: CASRPRASSGGMTDTQYF.

This clonotype was recorded many times. The chain carries TRBV6-4 and TRBJ2-3, with 13 bases that match TRBD2. CDR1 MRHNA and CDR2 SNTAGT come from the germline V gene. The CDR3 is 15 residues long. Germline trimming cut 0 bases from V and 7 bases from J; bases unmatched to any gene: 1. CDR3 DNA sequence: TGTGCCAGCAGTGACTCGACTAGCGGGAGGCATACGCAGTATTTT. The encoded protein is CASSDSTSGRHTQYF.

This clonotype was detected ten times or more. This chain connects TRBV12-3 or TRBV12-4 to TRBJ1-2; TRBD1 aligns across 9 bases. V dropped 4 bases and J dropped 4; count of bases not matched to a gene: 4. The length of the CDR3 is 14 residues. CDR3 DNA sequence: TGTGCCAGCAGTTACGGACAGGGGTTCTATGGCTACACCTTC. Protein: CASSYGQGFYGYTF.

The table lists this clonotype with many counts. The chain links TRBV6-2 or TRBV6-3 to TRBJ2-1; 11 nucleotides match TRBD2. Trimming cost V 0 bases and J 5 bases; bases outside gene matches: 0. CDR1 and CDR2 (germline): MNHEY, SVGEGT. This CDR3 contains 15 residues. The CDR3, as DNA: TGTGCCAGCAGTTACTCGACTAGCGGGAACAATGAGCAGTTCTTC. Protein product: CASSYSTSGNNEQFF.

The chain joins TRBV7-9 to TRBJ2-7; weak D call: TRBD1 (6 bases). CDR3 length: 13 residues. V shed 4 bases and J shed 4 bases, with 11 bases lying between them. CDR1 is SEHNR, CDR2 FQNEAQ, per germline (reference sequence). CDR3 nucleotides: TGTGCCAGCAGCTCCCCCGGGACATACGAGCAGTACTTC. Translated, it gives CASSSPGTYEQYF. Complete variable domain (other parts from reference TRBV7-9 and TRBJ2-7): DTGVSQNPRHKITKRGQNVTFRCDPISEHNRLYWYRQTLGQGPEFLTYFQNEAQLEKSRLLSDRFSAERPKGSFSTLEIQRTEQGDSAMYLCASSSPGTYEQYFGPGTRLTVT.

Ten or more counts support this clonotype. The rearrangement joins TRBV7-3 to TRBJ2-2; TRBD2 might be the D (6 bases). Germline V lookup: CDR1 SGHTA, CDR2 FQGTGA. Trimming took off 6 bases at V and 1 base at J, with 12 bases between the two ends. The CDR3 has 15 amino acids. The CDR3 region is CASRRGLKNTGELFF. The CDR3 DNA follows: TGTGCCAGCAGACGAGGACTAAAGAACACCGGGGAGCTGTTTTTT.